One sample yielded the 18 T cell receptor beta chains listed below, sequenced in a study of technical replicates of blood from several donors. The data were produced by immunoSEQ multiplex PCR, yet TCRdb's version contains in-frame clones alone and is incomplete. The table shows tens of thousands of clones, with 91% occurring only once. Sequenced material: PBMCs. Receptors originate from a human donor in good health. Some clones in this sample may be carry-over from other donors' samples.

The rearrangement uses TRBV7-2 and TRBJ1-3, with D possibly being TRBD1 (6 bases). CDR3 length: 13 amino acids. From germline, CDR1 is SGHTA and CDR2 FQGNSA. The ends were cut back, 7 bases at V and 4 bases at J, with 11 bases in the middle. The CDR3 loop is CASTIDRGNTIYF. CDR3 sequence (DNA): TGTGCCAGCACCATCGACAGGGGAAACACCATATATTTT.

This chain links TRBV9 with TRBJ1-6; no clear D. Trimming cost V 3 bases and J 5 bases, with 6 bases left between them. The CDR3 extends over 13 amino acids. Germline CDR1 and CDR2: SGDLS and YYNGEE. Here the CDR3 reads CASSELNNSPLHF. In DNA form, the CDR3 reads TGTGCCAGCAGCGAGCTGAATAATTCACCCCTCCACTTT.

The CDR3 coding sequence is TGTGCCAGCAGCTTGACAGGGGGCGCGGGGGAGACCCAGTACTTC. Encoded protein: CASSLTGGAGETQYF. This sequence joins TRBV5-4 and TRBJ2-5, with TRBD1 matching over 9 bases. V lost 1 base and J lost 5; bases outside the gene matches: 6. Per the germline V gene, CDR1 is SGHNT and CDR2 is YYREEE (reference sequence). CDR3 size: 15 residues.

The V gene is TRBV4-1, the J gene TRBJ1-4, with 7 bases identical to TRBD1. The CDR3 has 16 amino acids. V dropped 3 bases and J dropped 4; count of bases not matched to a gene: 8. Germline lookup yields CDR1 MGHRA and CDR2 YSYEKL. The CDR3 coding sequence is TGCGCCAGCAGCCATGAGGGACAGAGCATTAATGAAAAACTGTTTTTT. Encoded protein: CASSHEGQSINEKLFF.

This sequence joins TRBV6-1 and TRBJ1-1; TRBD1 agrees at 8 bases. With 8 bases clipped from V and 4 bases from J, the junction kept 9 bases outside the gene matches. CDR3 length: 14 residues. The V gene's germline CDR1 is MNHNS and CDR2 SASEGT. For the CDR3, the DNA is TGTGCCAGCTCGACAGGGGCCTCGACCACTGAAGCTTTCTTT. This translates into CASSTGASTTEAFF.

V gene TRBV10-1 combines with J gene TRBJ2-3, with 8 bases fitting TRBD2. In germline, CDR1 is WNHNN, CDR2 SYGVQD (reference sequence). Germline trimming cut 9 bases from V and 0 bases from J; bases unmatched to any gene: 5. This CDR3 has 14 amino acids. The CDR3 DNA sequence: TGCGCCAGAGGGACTAGTATTAGCACAGATACGCAGTATTTT. As protein: CARGTSISTDTQYF.

The chain couples TRBV5-4 to TRBJ2-3; D is possibly TRBD2 (7 bases). The CDR3 length is 12 residues. Germline V lookup: CDR1 SGHNT, CDR2 YYREEE (reference sequence). Trimming took off 3 bases at V and 13 bases at J, with 15 bases between the two ends. The DNA for the CDR3 is TGTGCCAGCAGCTCTGGGGGGGGGCGAGAGTATTTT. Its translation is CASSSGGGREYF.

The chain carries TRBV5-4 and TRBJ2-3; maybe TRBD1 (5 bases). CDR1 is SGHNT, CDR2 YYREEE, per germline (reference sequence). The CDR3 runs 15 residues. Trimming removed 4 bases from V and 1 base from J, with 13 bases in between. CDR3 region: CASSLPGRGTDTQYF. The CDR3 nucleotides read TGTGCCAGCAGCCTCCCCGGCAGGGGCACAGATACGCAGTATTTT.

The chain joins TRBV7-7 to TRBJ2-3; a weak D match, TRBD1 (6 bases). Trimming left V 3 bases short and J 2 bases short, with 9 bases between. The V gene's germline CDR1 is SSHAT and CDR2 FNYEAQ (reference sequence). The CDR3 totals 14 residues. Written as DNA, the CDR3 is TGTGCCAGCAGCTTGGGGACACCCACAGATACGCAGTATTTT. This sequence encodes CASSLGTPTDTQYF.

The chain joins TRBV7-8 to TRBJ1-5, with unresolved D. CDR3 size: 15 residues. V lost 5 bases to trimming and J lost 1 base, with 12 bases between them. The germline V gene has CDR1 SGHVS and CDR2 FQNEAQ. CDR3 nucleotides: TGTGCCAGCAGCATGGGCCGATCGAGCAATCAGCCCCAGCATTTT. Translating it yields CASSMGRSSNQPQHF.

Remarks on this clone: Sequence at one end of the junction differs from germline and may be a read error. CDR3 amino acids: CAGELGETQYF. CDR3 coding DNA: TGCGCGGGAGAATTGGGCGAGACCCAGTACTTC. The V gene is TRBV30, the J gene TRBJ2-5; 7 bases agree with TRBD2. Germline values: CDR1 GTSNPN, CDR2 SVGIG (reference sequence). CDR3 length: 11 amino acids.

This clone has only one observation. V usage is TRBV6-1 and J usage is TRBJ1-2; D is undetermined. Germline assignment: CDR1 MNHNS and CDR2 SASEGT. This CDR3 has 13 residues. The V end was cut by 0 bases, the J end by 7 bases, with 9 bases between. The CDR3 DNA reads TGTGCCAGCAGTGAAGCGGGAGATGCTGGCTACACCTTC. As protein: CASSEAGDAGYTF.

The genes are TRBV4-3 and TRBJ1-2, with D unresolved. The CDR3 spans 13 residues. Trimming stripped 1 base from V and 4 bases from J, with 7 bases between. Germline values: CDR1 LGHNA, CDR2 YSLEER. The CDR3 sequence is CASSQGESYGYTF. The CDR3 DNA follows: TGCGCCAGCAGCCAAGGGGAGAGCTATGGCTACACCTTC.

The chain combines TRBV18 with TRBJ2-3; the match to TRBD1 covers 7 bases. V was pared by 2 bases and J by 3 bases, with 5 bases of the junction left unmatched. This CDR3 is 15 amino acids long. Germline lookup yields CDR1 KGHSH and CDR2 LQKENI. CDR3 sequence: CASSPKGAGTDTQYF. The CDR3 DNA sequence: TGTGCCAGCTCACCAAAGGGGGCAGGGACAGATACGCAGTATTTT.

The chain is built from TRBV29-1 and TRBJ1-2, with 7 bases matching TRBD1. Germline V gene data show CDR1 as SQVTM and CDR2 as ANQGSEA. The CDR3 runs 12 residues. After removal of 5 bases from V and 5 bases from J, the junction contained 5 bases not matched to a gene. Here the CDR3 reads CSVKQGHYGYTF. The CDR3 DNA follows: TGCAGCGTTAAACAGGGGCATTATGGCTACACCTTC.

This chain connects TRBV29-1 to TRBJ1-5; a possible D gene is TRBD1 (5 bases). This CDR3 comprises 13 residues. V lost 5 bases to trimming and J lost 4 bases, with 12 bases between them. CDR1 and CDR2 (germline): SQVTM, ANQGSEA. The CDR3 DNA reads TGCAGCGTTCGTCAGGGTCTGAATCAGCCCCAGCATTTT. This encodes CSVRQGLNQPQHF.

CDR3 DNA: TGTGCCAGCAGCTTAGTTACGGGAGCCATTGAGCAGTTCTTC. As protein: CASSLVTGAIEQFF. The gene calls are TRBV7-2 and TRBJ2-1; the D gene is possibly TRBD2 (6 bases). The germline CDR1 and CDR2 sequences are SGHTA and FQGNSA. Trimming cost V 1 base and J 9 bases, with 13 bases left between them. The CDR3 is made up of 14 amino acids. The whole variable domain, filled in from reference TRBV7-2 and TRBJ2-1, reads GAGVSQSPSNKVTEKGKDVELRCDPISGHTALYWYRQSLGQGLEFLIYFQGNSAPDKSGLPSDRFSAERTGGSVSTLTIQRTQQEDSAVYLCASSLVTGAIEQFFGPGTRLTVL.

The V and J genes are TRBV7-9 and TRBJ2-7, with TRBD1 identical over 7 bases. The germline V gene encodes CDR1 SEHNR and CDR2 FQNEAQ (reference sequence). The length of the CDR3 is 12 residues. J was trimmed by 5 bases and V by 5 bases; bases with no gene match: 3. The CDR3 spells CASSPTGDEQYF. The CDR3 DNA is TGTGCCAGCAGCCCAACAGGGGACGAGCAGTACTTC.